The clone carrying this T cell receptor (beta chain) was seen many times. Its cognate antigen is unknown. This record belongs to a study of molecular identifiers for immune sequencing clone quantification. V dropped 6 bases and J dropped 3 bases, with 12 bases sitting between them. The germline gives CDR1 MDHEN, CDR2 SYDVKM. The CDR3 is 14 residues long. Using its own MiXCR run on the PCR reads, TCRdb lists one record per CDR3 protein. Among about 320,000 distinct CDR3 sequences listed, around a fifth were seen once. Whole-study findings and limits: Should identical TCR molecules share a barcode, the sizes of highly expanded clones could be underestimated. The share of molecules held by clones above 20 RNA copies was over 98% in effector cells and under 1% in naive cells.

Sequencing was carried out using naive CD8+ T cells from blood, with Jurkat cell RNA spiked in. Specified subset: FACS-sorted CD8+CD4-CCR7+CD45RA+ naive T cells. This sequence joins TRBV28 and TRBJ1-5; D unclear. This TCR was recovered from a human donor in good health. Some libraries in this study had Jurkat cell RNA spiked in. CDR3 DNA: TGTGCCAGCAGCCGGGATGAAAACAATCAGCCCCAGCATTTT. Encoded protein: CASSRDENNQPQHF.